Each of the 20 T cell receptor beta chains below was sequenced from the same sample in a study of OX40 agonist ivuxolimab in advanced cancers. Assay used: immunoSEQ multiplex PCR; TCRdb lists only in-frame clones, some missing. The data contain about 64,000 clones, 88% of them seen just once; the ten biggest clones take up around 0.65%. The input for sequencing was CD4+ or CD8+ T cells sorted from blood, taken in a trial of the OX40 agonist ivuxolimab. These TCRs come from an adult with an advanced solid tumor such as melanoma, head and neck, liver or kidney cancer.

The chain is built from TRBV7-9 and TRBJ2-7; D uncertain. V lost 5 bases and J lost 0, with 14 bases in between. The CDR3 is 15 residues long. Germline CDR1 is SEHNR and CDR2 is FQNEAQ (reference sequence). CDR3 protein: CASSDLETLSYEQYF. The CDR3 nucleotides are TGTGCCAGCAGCGACCTGGAGACCCTCTCCTACGAGCAGTACTTC. Full variable domain (missing parts from reference TRBV7-9 and TRBJ2-7): DTGVSQNPRHKITKRGQNVTFRCDPISEHNRLYWYRQTLGQGPEFLTYFQNEAQLEKSRLLSDRFSAERPKGSFSTLEIQRTEQGDSAMYLCASSDLETLSYEQYFGPGTRLTVT.

V and J are TRBV28 and TRBJ2-1; TRBD1 or TRBD2 may be the D gene (6 bases each). The V gene lost 6 bases and the J gene lost 0 bases, with 12 bases spanning the gap. The CDR3 extends over 15 amino acids. CDR1 and CDR2 from the germline V gene are MDHEN and SYDVKM. This chain's CDR3 is CASRGGRSSYNEQFF. As DNA, the CDR3 is TGTGCCAGCAGAGGGGGGCGGAGCTCCTACAATGAGCAGTTCTTC. Based on the CDR3 plus reference TRBV28 and TRBJ2-1, the full variable domain is DVKVTQSSRYLVKRTGEKVFLECVQDMDHENMFWYRQDPGLGLRLIYFSYDVKMKEKGDIPEGYSVSREKKERFSLILESASTNQTSMYLCASRGGRSSYNEQFFGPGTRLTVL.

The V and J genes are TRBV6-1 and TRBJ1-5; TRBD1 matches at 8 bases. The CDR3 has 21 residues. Germline CDR1 and CDR2: MNHNS and SASEGT. After removal of 2 bases from V and 0 bases from J, the junction contained 18 bases not matched to a gene. Written as DNA, the CDR3 is TGTGCCAGCAGTGAAAGGTTTGGCGGGACAGGAGCGGGACATAGCAATCAGCCCCAGCATTTT. Protein: CASSERFGGTGAGHSNQPQHF.

This chain joins TRBV4-1 and TRBJ1-1; D perhaps matches TRBD1 (5 bases). V was pared by 0 bases and J by 8 bases, with 13 bases between. The germline CDR1 and CDR2 sequences are MGHRA and YSYEKL. The CDR3 sequence is 14 residues long. The CDR3 spells CASSQEDKDREAFF. The CDR3 DNA is TGCGCCAGCAGCCAAGAGGACAAAGACAGAGAAGCTTTCTTT.

The chain carries TRBV5-1 and TRBJ2-7, with 7 bases identical to TRBD1. CDR3 length: 15 residues. The germline CDR1 and CDR2 sequences are SGHRS and YFSETQ. Germline trimming cut 3 bases from V and 0 bases from J; bases unmatched to any gene: 6. CDR3 DNA: TGCGCCAGCAGCTCCCAGGGGGAATTCTCCTACGAGCAGTACTTC. Protein sequence: CASSSQGEFSYEQYF.

CDR3 nucleotide sequence: TGCGCCAGCAGCCACCAGGGACTAGCGGTTCCCTACGAGCAGTACTTC. It yields the protein CASSHQGLAVPYEQYF. The rearrangement joins TRBV4-1 to TRBJ2-7; 11 bases match TRBD2. Germline CDR1 MGHRA, CDR2 YSYEKL. V trimming: 3 bases; J trimming: 2 bases; junction bases outside the gene matches: 6. The CDR3 totals 16 residues.

The chain combines TRBV5-1 with TRBJ2-5; TRBD1 agrees at 7 bases. The length of the CDR3 is 13 residues. V was clipped by 5 bases and J by 1 base; unmatched bases: 2. Germline assignment: CDR1 SGHRS and CDR2 YFSETQ. The CDR3 sequence is CASRTGIQETQYF. CDR3 DNA: TGCGCCAGCAGGACAGGGATCCAAGAGACCCAGTACTTC.

The chain links TRBV25-1 to TRBJ2-5; 10 nucleotides align to TRBD2. The V gene end was trimmed by 1 base and the J gene end by 5 bases; junction bases not matched to a gene: 4. The germline V gene has CDR1 MGHDK and CDR2 SYGVNS. The length of the CDR3 is 15 residues. CDR3 sequence: CASSEWLAGVETQYF. The CDR3 bases are TGTGCCAGCAGTGAATGGCTAGCGGGAGTTGAGACCCAGTACTTC.

CDR3 DNA sequence: TGTGCCAGCAGCCAAGCTATTCGGACAGGGCTCAATCAGCCCCAGCATTTT. Protein sequence: CASSQAIRTGLNQPQHF. The chain carries TRBV4-2 and TRBJ1-5, with 8 positions matching TRBD1. V lost 1 base, J lost 3 bases, and 8 bases stayed unmatched. The CDR3 sequence is 17 residues long. Germline values: CDR1 LGHNA, CDR2 YNFKEQ.

V and J are TRBV5-4 and TRBJ2-5; D is undetermined. Germline loops: CDR1 SGHNT, CDR2 YYREEE (reference sequence). Trimming took 2 bases from V and 5 from J, leaving 10 bases between them. The CDR3 totals 13 residues. The CDR3 here is CASSLPGYETQYF. In DNA form, the CDR3 reads TGTGCCAGCAGCTTACCGGGTTACGAGACCCAGTACTTC.

The genes are TRBV7-3 and TRBJ2-1; possibly TRBD1 for D (6 bases). This CDR3 is 11 amino acids long. V was pared by 5 bases and J by 10 bases, with 9 bases between. CDR1 and CDR2 from the germline V gene are SGHTA and FQGTGA. This CDR3 reads CASSRGQEQFF. The CDR3 bases are TGTGCCAGCAGCCGAGGACAGGAGCAGTTCTTC.

This clone was recorded once. CDR3 residues: CASSSGLASTDTQYF. DNA for the CDR3: TGTGCCAGCAGCTCGGGACTAGCGAGCACAGATACGCAGTATTTT. V is TRBV7-3 and J is TRBJ2-3; 10 bases are shared with TRBD2. Trimming removed 4 bases from V and 0 bases from J; junction bases left unmatched: 1. The germline V gene encodes CDR1 SGHTA and CDR2 FQGTGA. CDR3 size: 15 residues.

V is TRBV11-3 and J is TRBJ2-2; D is unclear. Trimming pared 1 base from V and 7 bases from J, leaving 10 bases between. CDR3 size: 14 residues. CDR1 is SGHNT and CDR2 is YENEEA in the germline V gene. As DNA, the CDR3 is TGTGCCAGCAGCTTAGGCGAAAGGAACGGGGAGCTGTTTTTT. Translated: CASSLGERNGELFF.

CDR3 in amino acids: CASMWTSGRAGETQYF. CDR3 bases: TGTGCCAGCATGTGGACTAGCGGGAGGGCCGGGGAGACCCAGTACTTC. The chain uses TRBV2 and TRBJ2-5; 15 nucleotides match TRBD2. This CDR3 comprises 16 residues. The germline gives CDR1 SNHLY, CDR2 FYNNEI. V trimming: 7 bases; J trimming: 5 bases; junction bases outside the gene matches: 8.

This clone was counted once. J is TRBJ2-3 and V is TRBV2; weak D call: TRBD1 (5 bases). CDR1 and CDR2 (germline): SNHLY, FYNNEI. Trimming removed 8 bases from V and 0 bases from J, with 9 bases in between. CDR3 length equals 13 residues. CDR3 nucleotide sequence: TGTGCCAGCTCGACAGCTAGCACAGATACGCAGTATTTT. Encoded protein: CASSTASTDTQYF.

The chain recombines TRBV9 with TRBJ2-3; the D gene is possibly TRBD1 (6 bases). V lost 0 bases and J 3 bases, leaving 8 bases between the germline ends. This CDR3 contains 14 residues. Per germline, CDR1 SGDLS and CDR2 YYNGEE. This CDR3 reads CASSVGGLTDTQYF. The CDR3, as DNA: TGTGCCAGCAGCGTAGGGGGGCTAACAGATACGCAGTATTTT. Full variable domain (remainder filled in from reference TRBV9 and TRBJ2-3): DSGVTQTPKHLITATGQRVTLRCSPRSGDLSVYWYQQSLDQGLQFLIQYYNGEERAKGNILERFSAQQFPDLHSELNLSSLELGDSALYFCASSVGGLTDTQYFGPGTRLTVL.

The gene calls are TRBV5-1 and TRBJ1-1; D unresolved. The CDR3 has 11 amino acids. Germline CDR1 is SGHRS and CDR2 is YFSETQ. The V end was cut by 0 bases, the J end by 3 bases, with 0 bases between. The CDR3 bases are TGCGCCAGCAGCTTGGACACTGAAGCTTTCTTT. Protein product: CASSLDTEAFF.

The CDR3 reads CASSLAGLRETQYF. In DNA form, the CDR3 reads TGCGCCAGCAGCTTGGCAGGGCTGCGGGAGACCCAGTACTTC. The chain is built from TRBV5-1 and TRBJ2-5; TRBD1 is a possible D gene (5 bases). There are 14 residues in the CDR3. Germline CDR1 SGHRS, CDR2 YFSETQ. Trimming took 0 bases from V and 5 from J, leaving 11 bases between them.

The genes are TRBV29-1 and TRBJ1-1; D perhaps matches TRBD1 (5 bases). Trimming shortened V by 7 bases and J by 0 bases, and 12 bases separated the two germline ends. This CDR3 has 13 residues. CDR1 is SQVTM and CDR2 is ANQGSEA in the germline V gene. DNA for the CDR3: TGCAGCGCGACAGTAGCCATGAACACTGAAGCTTTCTTT. This codes for CSATVAMNTEAFF.

About this clone itself: Mismatch with germline at one junction end may stem from a read error. V and J are TRBV28 and TRBJ2-4; D is possibly TRBD2 (6 bases). The CDR3 runs 14 residues. The germline gives CDR1 MDHEN, CDR2 SYDVKM. The CDR3 DNA sequence: TGTGCCAGCAGCCCCGGGACTTATACATTTTTGCTGGACTTC. Translated: CASSPGTYTFLLDF.